Presented here are 20 T cell receptor beta chains from one specimen sequenced in a study of blood T cells in healthy people across ages (dated by TCRdb to 2013 to 2016). Libraries were made using 5' RACE. Sequencing relied on an Illumina HiSeq 2500. A second PCR of about 6 to 11 cycles was performed with a sample-barcoded 5' primer and a J-beta primer mix. TCRdb ran its own pipeline on the public reads, namely fastp trimming at Q25 and MiXCR clone calling, and kept in-frame beta chains. CDR3 protein duplicates are merged, each entry listing the most common genes and DNA. The sample profile shows 700,000 to 800,000 distinct CDR3 sequences; roughly two fifths of them were found once. The biggest ten clones account for 20% to 25% of the sample. Input material: blood. The receptors here all came from a woman aged 55 to 70 in good health.

This sequence joins TRBV30 and TRBJ2-5; no reliable D call. Judging by the DNA end, TRBJ2-7 fits better; the J call may be wrong. Germline V lookup: CDR1 GTSNPN, CDR2 SVGIG (reference sequence). CDR3 length equals 12 residues. CDR3 sequence: CAWNSGHYEQYF. The CDR3, as DNA: TGTGCCTGGAACTCGGGCCACTACGAGCAGTACTTC.

The chain joins TRBV14 to TRBJ2-7; TRBD2 matches at 13 bases. Germline CDR1 and CDR2: SGHDN and FVKESK. The CDR3 runs 16 residues. V trimming: 1 base; J trimming: 3 bases; junction bases outside the gene matches: 3. The CDR3 bases are TGTGCCAGCAGCCAAGTAGGACTAGCGGGGGTCTACGAGCAGTACTTC. Encoded protein: CASSQVGLAGVYEQYF.

The V gene is TRBV27, the J gene TRBJ2-1, with 12 bases matching TRBD2. This CDR3 comprises 17 residues. Trimming took 3 bases from V and 13 from J; bases not matched to a gene: 16. Germline assignment: CDR1 MNHEY and CDR2 SMNVEV (reference sequence). CDR3 protein: CASSLGLAGPPTETQFF. CDR3 bases: TGTGCCAGCAGTTTGGGACTAGCGGGCCCCCCCACGGAGACCCAGTTCTTC.

The genes are TRBV9 and TRBJ1-2, with TRBD1 as a possible D gene (6 bases). The CDR3 extends over 15 amino acids. Trimming took 3 bases from V and 0 from J, leaving 12 bases between them. Germline V lookup: CDR1 SGDLS, CDR2 YYNGEE. The DNA for the CDR3 is TGTGCCAGCAGCGGGAGAGGGGGTGCTAACTATGGCTACACCTTC. As protein: CASSGRGGANYGYTF.

In this sample, this clonotype turned up once. V and J are TRBV12-3 or TRBV12-4 and TRBJ1-4, with TRBD1 as a possible D gene (5 bases). The CDR3 has 11 amino acids. V dropped 5 bases and J dropped 12 bases, with 10 bases sitting between them. The CDR3 bases are TGTGCCAGCAGTACAACGACAGAACTGTTTTTT. Residues: CASSTTTELFF.

This clonotype was picked up a small number of times. This may come from a read error, since a much larger clone is one base off. The CDR3 sequence is CASSAGLAGSTDTQYF. The DNA for the CDR3 is TGTGCCAGCAGCGCAGGACTAGCGGGGAGCACAGATACGCAGTATTTT. The rearrangement links TRBV7-6 to TRBJ2-3; 12 nucleotides line up with TRBD2. In germline, CDR1 is SGHVS, CDR2 FNYEAQ. V trimming: 5 bases; J trimming: 0 bases; junction bases outside the gene matches: 3. The CDR3 length is 16 residues.

The sample holds a few counts of this clonotype. The CDR3, as DNA: TGTGCCAGCAGCCTTCTGGCGAGCACCGGGGAGCTGTTTTTT. It translates to CASSLLASTGELFF. The chain links TRBV14 to TRBJ2-2, with unresolved D. The length of the CDR3 is 14 residues. Germline V gene sequence: CDR1 SGHDN, CDR2 FVKESK. Trimming shortened V by 4 bases and J by 4 bases, and 10 bases separated the two germline ends. Together with reference TRBV14 and TRBJ2-2, the CDR3 gives the full variable domain: EAGVTQFPSHSVIEKGQTVTLRCDPISGHDNLYWYRRVMGKEIKFLLHFVKESKQDESGMPNNRFLAERTGGTYSTLKVQPAELEDSGVYFCASSLLASTGELFFGEGSRLTVL.

The chain employs TRBV7-9 and TRBJ1-4, with D possibly being TRBD1 (5 bases). The CDR3 is 18 amino acids. V was clipped by 6 bases and J by 1 base, with 21 bases between them. CDR1 is SEHNR and CDR2 is FQNEAQ in the germline V gene (reference sequence). Written as DNA, the CDR3 is TGTGCCAGCAGAGATGGGGCCCATGGGACCGGAACTAATGAAAAACTGTTTTTT. It is translated as CASRDGAHGTGTNEKLFF.

The chain is built from TRBV20-1 and TRBJ2-5; D not resolved. Germline CDR1 is DFQATT and CDR2 is SNEGSKA (reference sequence). The CDR3 length is 12 residues. Trimming removed 3 bases at V and 4 bases at J, with 9 bases between. CDR3 residues: CSASDRLETQYF. As DNA, the CDR3 is TGCAGTGCTAGTGATAGGCTAGAGACCCAGTACTTC.

V gene TRBV20-1 combines with J gene TRBJ2-7; 10 bases match TRBD1. V shed 3 bases, J shed 4 bases, and the junction held 6 bases outside the gene matches. This CDR3 has 14 amino acids. Germline assignment: CDR1 DFQATT and CDR2 SNEGSKA (reference sequence). The CDR3 loop reads CSARMTGGRYEQYF. The CDR3 nucleotides are TGCAGTGCTAGGATGACAGGGGGCCGGTACGAGCAGTACTTC.

The genes are TRBV7-2 and TRBJ2-4, with 9 positions matching TRBD2. V lost 1 base and J lost 11; bases outside the gene matches: 6. The CDR3 length is 14 residues. Germline V lookup: CDR1 SGHTA, CDR2 FQGNSA. The CDR3 nucleotides read TGTGCCAGCAGCTTAGATGCGGGAGGGCCCCTTCAGTACTTC. Translated: CASSLDAGGPLQYF.

The J gene is TRBJ2-1, the V gene TRBV4-3; D possibly matches TRBD1 or TRBD2 (6 bases each). The DNA end is more similar to TRBJ2-7, so the J call may be wrong. The CDR3 has 15 residues. Per the germline V gene, CDR1 is LGHNA and CDR2 is YSLEER. The chain's CDR3 is CASSQNRGRVDEQYF. CDR3 nucleotides: TGCGCCAGCAGCCAAAATCGGGGGCGGGTCGATGAGCAGTACTTC.

A few counts support this clonotype. The chain uses TRBV6-1 and TRBJ2-1; perhaps TRBD1 as D (5 bases). CDR3 length equals 15 residues. Germline values: CDR1 MNHNS, CDR2 SASEGT. The ends were cut back, 3 bases at V and 2 bases at J, with 11 bases in the middle. CDR3 sequence: CASSESAGTYNEQFF. The CDR3, as DNA: TGTGCCAGCAGTGAGTCCGCAGGGACCTACAATGAGCAGTTCTTC.

The chain combines TRBV6-1 with TRBJ2-7; maybe TRBD2 (6 bases). CDR3 length: 13 amino acids. Germline CDR1 is MNHNS and CDR2 is SASEGT. Trimming cost V 7 bases and J 1 base, with 11 bases left between them. In DNA form, the CDR3 reads TGTGCCAGCACTGGGGGGTTTTCCTACGAGCAGTACTTC. It yields the protein CASTGGFSYEQYF.

The V and J genes are TRBV3-1 and TRBJ2-4; D possibly uses TRBD1 or TRBD2 (5 bases each). The closer fit of TRBJ2-7 to the DNA end suggests the J call may be wrong. Germline V gene sequence: CDR1 LGHDT, CDR2 YNNKEL (reference sequence). CDR3 length: 15 amino acids. CDR3 nucleotide sequence: TGTGCCAGCAGCCACCGGGACGGCGGAGGACTCGAGCAGTACTTC. The encoded protein is CASSHRDGGGLEQYF.

V gene TRBV11-3 combines with J gene TRBJ2-4; 10 bases are shared with TRBD1. The germline gives CDR1 SGHNT, CDR2 YENEEA. The CDR3 has 14 amino acids. The V segment lost 1 base and the J segment 13 bases; nucleotides outside the gene matches: 7. This CDR3 reads CASSLGQGALEQYF. CDR3 coding DNA: TGTGCCAGCAGCTTAGGACAGGGGGCGCTTGAGCAGTACTTC.

This clonotype was counted between two and nine times. The chain has TRBV28 and TRBJ1-2, with D perhaps matching TRBD1 (5 bases). The germline gives CDR1 MDHEN, CDR2 SYDVKM. V lost 1 base and J lost 0, with 6 bases in between. CDR3 length: 14 residues. The CDR3 DNA follows: TGTGCCAGCAGTTTATCCAGGGCTAACTATGGCTACACCTTC. Protein product: CASSLSRANYGYTF.

V and J are TRBV2 and TRBJ1-2; 8 bases fit TRBD1. Looked up from germline, CDR1 is SNHLY and CDR2 is FYNNEI. The V gene end was trimmed by 6 bases and the J gene end by 3 bases; junction bases not matched to a gene: 6. This CDR3 contains 14 residues. The CDR3 region has the DNA TGTGCCAGCAGCGCCCAGGGGGCACACTATGGCTACACCTTC. Residues: CASSAQGAHYGYTF.

This clonotype was counted only a few times. The chain recombines TRBV28 with TRBJ2-3; 9 bases agree with TRBD2. The CDR3 totals 16 residues. V lost 3 bases, J lost 2 bases, and 6 bases stayed unmatched. Per germline, CDR1 MDHEN and CDR2 SYDVKM. The CDR3 reads CASSFFLAGTTDTQYF. CDR3 nucleotides: TGTGCCAGCAGTTTCTTCCTAGCGGGAACCACAGATACGCAGTATTTT.

Points on this clonotype: This may come from a read error, since a much larger clone is one base off. The genes are TRBV5-1 and TRBJ2-5; D possibly uses TRBD1 or TRBD2 (5 bases each). The CDR3 has 16 amino acids. The V gene's germline CDR1 is SGHRS and CDR2 YFSETQ. Trimming took off 4 bases at V and 5 bases at J, with 21 bases between the two ends. In DNA, the CDR3 is TGCGCCAGCAGCCAACTTACCCCCGGGACCAATGAGACCCAGTACTTC. Protein product: CASSQLTPGTNETQYF.